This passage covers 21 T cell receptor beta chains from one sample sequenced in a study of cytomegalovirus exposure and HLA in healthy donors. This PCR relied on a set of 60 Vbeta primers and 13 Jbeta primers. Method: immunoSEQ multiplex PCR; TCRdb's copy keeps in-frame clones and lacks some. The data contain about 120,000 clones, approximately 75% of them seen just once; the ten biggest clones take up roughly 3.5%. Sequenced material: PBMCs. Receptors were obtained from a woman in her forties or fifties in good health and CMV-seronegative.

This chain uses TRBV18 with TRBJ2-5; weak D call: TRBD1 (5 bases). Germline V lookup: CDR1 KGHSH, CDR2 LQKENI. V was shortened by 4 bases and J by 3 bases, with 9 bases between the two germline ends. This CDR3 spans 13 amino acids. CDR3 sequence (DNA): TGTGCCAGCTCACGGGGCAGAGAAGAGACCCAGTACTTC. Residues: CASSRGREETQYF.

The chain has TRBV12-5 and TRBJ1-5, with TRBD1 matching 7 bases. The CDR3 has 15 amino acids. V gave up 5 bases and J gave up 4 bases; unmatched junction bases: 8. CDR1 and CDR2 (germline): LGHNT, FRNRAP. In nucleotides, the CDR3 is TGTGCTAGTGGTGCCAGGGGACAGAGAAATCAGCCCCAGCATTTT. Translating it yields CASGARGQRNQPQHF.

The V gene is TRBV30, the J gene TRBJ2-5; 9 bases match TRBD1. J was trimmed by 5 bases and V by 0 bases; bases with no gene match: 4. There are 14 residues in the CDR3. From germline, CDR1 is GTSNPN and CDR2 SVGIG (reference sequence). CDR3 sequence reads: CAWSVNRGRETQYF. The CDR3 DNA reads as TGTGCCTGGAGTGTAAACAGGGGGCGGGAGACCCAGTACTTC.

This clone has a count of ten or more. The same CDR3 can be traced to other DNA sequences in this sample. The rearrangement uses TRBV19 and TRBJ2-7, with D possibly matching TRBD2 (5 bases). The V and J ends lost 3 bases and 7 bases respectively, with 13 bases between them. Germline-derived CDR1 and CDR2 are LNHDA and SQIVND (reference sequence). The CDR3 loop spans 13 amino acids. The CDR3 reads CASSIPLGGEQYF. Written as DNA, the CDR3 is TGTGCCAGTAGTATCCCCCTGGGCGGGGAGCAGTACTTC.

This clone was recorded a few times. CDR3 sequence reads: CAIQTPFYGYTF. The CDR3 DNA reads TGTGCCATCCAGACACCTTTCTATGGCTACACCTTC. The chain couples TRBV7-6 to TRBJ1-2, with D unresolved. This CDR3 has 12 amino acids. Trimming took off 10 bases at V and 4 bases at J, with 13 bases between the two ends. CDR1 SGHVS and CDR2 FNYEAQ come from the germline V gene. The whole variable domain, filled in from reference TRBV7-6 and TRBJ1-2, reads GAGVSQSPRYKVTKRGQDVALRCDPISGHVSLYWYRQALGQGPEFLTYFNYEAQQDKSGLPNDRFSAERPEGSISTLTIQRTEQRDSAMYRCAIQTPFYGYTFGSGTRLTVV.

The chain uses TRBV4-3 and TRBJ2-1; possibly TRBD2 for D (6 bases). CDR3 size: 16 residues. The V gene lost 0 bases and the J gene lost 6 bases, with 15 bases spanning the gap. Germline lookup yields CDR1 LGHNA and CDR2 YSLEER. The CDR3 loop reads CASSQEGLAMGNEQFF. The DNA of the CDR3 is TGCGCCAGCAGCCAAGAGGGGCTAGCGATGGGCAATGAGCAGTTCTTC.

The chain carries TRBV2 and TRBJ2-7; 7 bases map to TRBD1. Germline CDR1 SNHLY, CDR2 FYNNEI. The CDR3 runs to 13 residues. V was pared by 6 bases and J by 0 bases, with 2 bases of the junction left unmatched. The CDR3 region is CASRQGSSYEQYF. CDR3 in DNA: TGTGCCAGCAGACAGGGGAGCTCCTACGAGCAGTACTTC.

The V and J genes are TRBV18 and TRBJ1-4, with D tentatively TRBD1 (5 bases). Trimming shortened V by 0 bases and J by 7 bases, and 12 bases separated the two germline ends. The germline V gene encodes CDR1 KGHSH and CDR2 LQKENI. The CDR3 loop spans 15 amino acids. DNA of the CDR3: TGTGCCAGCTCACCACCCTATGCCGGGGGTGAAAAACTGTTTTTT. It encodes CASSPPYAGGEKLFF.

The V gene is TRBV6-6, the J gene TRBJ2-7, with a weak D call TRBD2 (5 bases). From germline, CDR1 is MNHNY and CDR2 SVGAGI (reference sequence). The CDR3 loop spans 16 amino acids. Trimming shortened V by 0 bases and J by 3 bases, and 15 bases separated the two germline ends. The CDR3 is CASSYSSRGSSYEQYF. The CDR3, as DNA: TGTGCCAGCAGTTACTCGAGTCGGGGATCAAGCTACGAGCAGTACTTC.

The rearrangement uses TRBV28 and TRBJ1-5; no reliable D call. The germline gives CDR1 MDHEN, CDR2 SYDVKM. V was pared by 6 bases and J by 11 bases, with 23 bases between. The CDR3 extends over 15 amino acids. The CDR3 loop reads CASRPSAGGSTTQHF. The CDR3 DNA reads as TGTGCCAGCAGACCCTCCGCCGGAGGGAGCACGACCCAGCATTTT.

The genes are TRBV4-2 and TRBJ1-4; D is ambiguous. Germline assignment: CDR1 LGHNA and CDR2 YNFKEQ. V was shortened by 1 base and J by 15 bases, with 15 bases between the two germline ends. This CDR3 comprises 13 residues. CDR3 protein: CASSQGDGGEVFF. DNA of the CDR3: TGTGCCAGCAGCCAAGGTGACGGCGGGGAAGTGTTTTTT.

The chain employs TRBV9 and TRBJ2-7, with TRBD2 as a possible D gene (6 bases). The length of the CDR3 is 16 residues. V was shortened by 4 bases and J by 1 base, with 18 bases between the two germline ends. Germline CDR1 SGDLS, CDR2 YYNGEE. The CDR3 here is CASSPVLVADSYEQYF. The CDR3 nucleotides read TGTGCCAGCAGCCCAGTGTTGGTAGCGGATTCCTACGAGCAGTACTTC.

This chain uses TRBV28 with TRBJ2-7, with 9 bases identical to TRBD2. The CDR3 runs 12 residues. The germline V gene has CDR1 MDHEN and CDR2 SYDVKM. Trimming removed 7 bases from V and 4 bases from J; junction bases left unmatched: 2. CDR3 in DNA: TGTGCCAGCAATAGCGGGAGATACGAGCAGTACTTC. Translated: CASNSGRYEQYF.

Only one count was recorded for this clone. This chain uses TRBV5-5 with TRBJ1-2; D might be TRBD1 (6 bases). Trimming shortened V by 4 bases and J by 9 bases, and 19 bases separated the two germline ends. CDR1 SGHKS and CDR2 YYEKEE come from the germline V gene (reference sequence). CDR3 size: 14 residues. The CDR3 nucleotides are TGTGCCAGCAGCCCCCAACAGGGTGATACGAGCTACACCTTC. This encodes CASSPQQGDTSYTF.

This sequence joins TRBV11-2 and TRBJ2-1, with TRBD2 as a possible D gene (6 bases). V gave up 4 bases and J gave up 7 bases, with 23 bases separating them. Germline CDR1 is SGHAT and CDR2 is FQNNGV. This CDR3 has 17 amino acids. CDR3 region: CASSSEGGRALGNEQFF. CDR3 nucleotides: TGTGCCAGCAGCTCAGAGGGAGGTAGGGCCCTCGGAAATGAGCAGTTCTTC.

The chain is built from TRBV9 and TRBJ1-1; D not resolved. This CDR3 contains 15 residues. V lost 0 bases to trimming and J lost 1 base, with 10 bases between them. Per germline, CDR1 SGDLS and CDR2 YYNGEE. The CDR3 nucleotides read TGTGCCAGCAGCGTAGGGGCCGAGGGGAACACTGAAGCTTTCTTT. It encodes CASSVGAEGNTEAFF.

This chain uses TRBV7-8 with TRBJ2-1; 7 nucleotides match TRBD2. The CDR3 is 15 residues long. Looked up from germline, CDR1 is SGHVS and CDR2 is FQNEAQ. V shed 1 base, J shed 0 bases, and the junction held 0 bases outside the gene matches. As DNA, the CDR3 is TGTGCCAGCAGCTTAGGACTAGCCTCCTACAATGAGCAGTTCTTC. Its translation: CASSLGLASYNEQFF.

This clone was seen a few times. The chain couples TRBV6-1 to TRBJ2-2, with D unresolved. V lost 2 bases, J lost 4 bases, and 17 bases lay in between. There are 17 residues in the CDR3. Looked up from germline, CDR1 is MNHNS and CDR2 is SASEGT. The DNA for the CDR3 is TGTGCCAGCAGTGAATATAGGCAGTCGGAGACCACCGGGGAGCTGTTTTTT. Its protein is CASSEYRQSETTGELFF.

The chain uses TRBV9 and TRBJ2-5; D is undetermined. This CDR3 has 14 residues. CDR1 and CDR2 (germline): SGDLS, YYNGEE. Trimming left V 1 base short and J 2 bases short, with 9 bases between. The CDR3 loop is CASSVSGVQETQYF. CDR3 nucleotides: TGTGCCAGCAGCGTATCAGGCGTGCAAGAGACCCAGTACTTC.

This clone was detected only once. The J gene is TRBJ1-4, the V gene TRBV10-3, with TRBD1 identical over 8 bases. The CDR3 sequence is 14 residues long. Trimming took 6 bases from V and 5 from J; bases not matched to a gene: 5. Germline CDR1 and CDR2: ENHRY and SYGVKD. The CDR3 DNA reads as TGTGCCATCAGGACACAGGGGGAGAATGAAAAACTGTTTTTT. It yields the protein CAIRTQGENEKLFF.

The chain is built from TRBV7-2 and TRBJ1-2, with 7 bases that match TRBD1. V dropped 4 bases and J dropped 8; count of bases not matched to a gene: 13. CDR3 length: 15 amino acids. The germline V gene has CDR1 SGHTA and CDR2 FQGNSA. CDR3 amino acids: CASSSHRTGSSGYTF. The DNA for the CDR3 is TGTGCCAGCAGCTCGCACAGGACAGGTTCGTCGGGCTACACCTTC. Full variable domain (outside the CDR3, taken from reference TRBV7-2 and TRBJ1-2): GAGVSQSPSNKVTEKGKDVELRCDPISGHTALYWYRQSLGQGLEFLIYFQGNSAPDKSGLPSDRFSAERTGGSVSTLTIQRTQQEDSAVYLCASSSHRTGSSGYTFGSGTRLTVV.